A single sample gave rise to the 19 T cell receptor beta chains below, sequenced in a study of blood T cell repertoires in COVID-19. Profiled with immunoSEQ multiplex PCR; TCRdb holds only in-frame clones, not every one. The sample consists of 400,000 to 550,000 clones, 87% of them appearing once. Sequenced material: PBMCs or T cells enriched from blood (not recorded which). Every receptor here comes from a young woman with acute COVID-19.

The gene calls are TRBV7-2 and TRBJ1-6; D is unresolved. Germline V gene sequence: CDR1 SGHTA, CDR2 FQGNSA. With 1 base removed from V and 11 bases from J, the gap between germline ends came to 15 bases. This CDR3 is built from 15 residues. DNA of the CDR3: TGTGCCAGCAGCTTAGGTTCCGGGGTGAGGCCACCCCTCCACTTT. Translation gives CASSLGSGVRPPLHF.

The J gene is TRBJ2-7, the V gene TRBV5-1; 11 bases agree with TRBD2. CDR1 is SGHRS, CDR2 YFSETQ, per germline. The CDR3 is 14 residues long. V lost 0 bases to trimming and J lost 7 bases; unmatched junction nucleotides: 3. Here the CDR3 reads CASSLGTSGSEQYF. DNA for the CDR3: TGCGCCAGCAGCTTGGGGACTAGCGGGTCTGAGCAGTACTTC.

CDR3: CASSLSATYEQYF. As DNA, the CDR3 is TGTGCCAGCAGCTTATCTGCTACCTACGAGCAGTACTTC. V usage is TRBV7-2 and J usage is TRBJ2-7, with unresolved D. Germline-derived CDR1 and CDR2 are SGHTA and FQGNSA. V lost 2 bases, J lost 2 bases, and 7 bases lay in between. The CDR3 loop spans 13 amino acids.

The J gene is TRBJ1-2, the V gene TRBV11-2, with a possible D match to TRBD1 (5 bases). This CDR3 has 15 amino acids. The germline gives CDR1 SGHAT, CDR2 FQNNGV. The V gene lost 0 bases and the J gene lost 1 base, with 9 bases spanning the gap. CDR3 sequence reads: CASSLEPDNNYGYTF. Written as DNA, the CDR3 is TGTGCCAGCAGCTTAGAGCCGGACAATAACTATGGCTACACCTTC.

The chain carries TRBV5-4 and TRBJ2-6; TRBD1 might be the D (6 bases). Trimming removed 6 bases at V and 2 bases at J, with 12 bases between. In germline, CDR1 is SGHNT, CDR2 YYREEE (reference sequence). The CDR3 covers 15 residues. For the CDR3, the DNA is TGTGCCAGCACAAAACAGGGTCCTGGGGCCAACGTCCTGACTTTC. Translated, it gives CASTKQGPGANVLTF.

The gene calls are TRBV27 and TRBJ2-7, with 12 bases matching TRBD2. V lost 6 bases to trimming and J lost 2 bases; unmatched junction nucleotides: 2. The CDR3 has 14 residues. Germline assignment: CDR1 MNHEY and CDR2 SMNVEV (reference sequence). The DNA of the CDR3 is TGTGCCAGCAGGCCTAGCGGGAGGGCCTACGAGCAGTACTTC. Translating it yields CASRPSGRAYEQYF.

This clone was seen just once. The chain carries TRBV6-4 and TRBJ2-1, with 7 bases matching TRBD2. The V gene's germline CDR1 is MRHNA and CDR2 SNTAGT. The CDR3 loop spans 16 amino acids. Unmatched junction bases numbered 9, after V lost 6 bases and J lost 1 base. The chain's CDR3 is CASRGGSGVSYNEQFF. The CDR3 coding sequence is TGTGCCAGCAGGGGGGGAAGCGGGGTTTCCTACAATGAGCAGTTCTTC.

The J gene is TRBJ2-2, the V gene TRBV5-1; D gene ambiguous. The ends were cut back, 4 bases at V and 1 base at J, with 5 bases in the middle. This CDR3 comprises 13 residues. CDR1 and CDR2 (germline): SGHRS, YFSETQ. CDR3 DNA sequence: TGCGCCAGCAGCCCGGGGAACACCGGGGAGCTGTTTTTT. Its protein product is CASSPGNTGELFF.

The J gene is TRBJ1-1, the V gene TRBV29-1; a possible D gene is TRBD1 (6 bases). The CDR3 extends over 13 amino acids. Germline loops: CDR1 SQVTM, CDR2 ANQGSEA. The ends were cut back, 1 base at V and 2 bases at J, with 8 bases in the middle. CDR3 in DNA: TGCAGCGTTGAAGGGACAGCCAACACTGAAGCTTTCTTT. As protein: CSVEGTANTEAFF.

The chain recombines TRBV11-1 with TRBJ2-1, with D unclear. The CDR3 sequence is 13 residues long. From germline, CDR1 is SGHAT and CDR2 FQDESV (reference sequence). The V end was cut by 1 base, the J end by 4 bases, with 5 bases between. CDR3 DNA: TGTGCCAGCAGCTTAGAACAGTACAATGAGCAGTTCTTC. Encoded protein: CASSLEQYNEQFF.

The rearrangement links TRBV5-1 to TRBJ1-1; D is uncertain. Germline V gene data show CDR1 as SGHRS and CDR2 as YFSETQ. The length of the CDR3 is 14 residues. Deletions cut 0 bases from V and 3 bases from J, with 9 bases between. Written as DNA, the CDR3 is TGCGCCAGCAGCTTGGGGCACGGGGACACTGAAGCTTTCTTT. It yields the protein CASSLGHGDTEAFF. Full variable domain (rest looked up from reference TRBV5-1 and TRBJ1-1): KAGVTQTPRYLIKTRGQQVTLSCSPISGHRSVSWYQQTPGQGLQFLFEYFSETQRNKGNFPGRFSGRQFSNSRSEMNVSTLELGDSALYLCASSLGHGDTEAFFGQGTRLTVV.

This chain uses TRBV2 with TRBJ2-1; 14 bases line up with TRBD2. The CDR3 consists of 16 residues. J was trimmed by 3 bases and V by 7 bases; bases with no gene match: 5. Looked up from germline, CDR1 is SNHLY and CDR2 is FYNNEI. CDR3: CASKGTSGRVYNEQFF. In nucleotides, the CDR3 is TGTGCCAGCAAAGGGACTAGCGGGAGAGTCTACAATGAGCAGTTCTTC.

The chain is built from TRBV5-6 and TRBJ1-1, with D hard to call. CDR3 length: 15 residues. Per the germline V gene, CDR1 is SGHDT and CDR2 is YYEEEE. The V and J ends lost 0 bases and 4 bases respectively, with 13 bases between them. CDR3 in amino acids: CASSLVVRSGTEAFF. CDR3 coding DNA: TGTGCCAGCAGCTTGGTTGTCAGGAGCGGCACTGAAGCTTTCTTT.

The count of this clone is one. V usage is TRBV28 and J usage is TRBJ2-5; TRBD1 aligns across 9 bases. In germline, CDR1 is MDHEN, CDR2 SYDVKM. The CDR3 has 15 residues. With 8 bases clipped from V and 7 bases from J, the junction kept 14 bases outside the gene matches. The chain's CDR3 is CASSGVGTGSGTQYF. The DNA for the CDR3 is TGTGCCAGCTCCGGGGTCGGGACAGGGTCGGGGACCCAGTACTTC. The full variable domain, in which reference TRBV28 and TRBJ2-5 provide the parts outside the CDR3, is DVKVTQSSRYLVKRTGEKVFLECVQDMDHENMFWYRQDPGLGLRLIYFSYDVKMKEKGDIPEGYSVSREKKERFSLILESASTNQTSMYLCASSGVGTGSGTQYFGPGTRLLVL.

The V call is TRBV9, the J call TRBJ1-5; D gene ambiguous. The CDR3 spans 13 residues. The V end was cut by 0 bases, the J end by 7 bases, with 8 bases between. CDR1 SGDLS and CDR2 YYNGEE come from the germline V gene. CDR3 residues: CASSVAPRQPQHF. CDR3 DNA sequence: TGTGCCAGCAGCGTAGCGCCCAGGCAGCCCCAGCATTTT.

Here the CDR3 DNA reads TGCGCCAGCAGCCAAGTTCCAGGGCAAAGCTATGGCTACACCTTC. Translating it yields CASSQVPGQSYGYTF. V and J are TRBV4-1 and TRBJ1-2; a weak D match, TRBD1 (5 bases). Trimming took off 1 base at V and 4 bases at J, with 13 bases between the two ends. The CDR3 spans 15 residues. Looked up from germline, CDR1 is MGHRA and CDR2 is YSYEKL.

The gene calls are TRBV10-3 and TRBJ2-7; 9 nucleotides align to TRBD1. Per the germline V gene, CDR1 is ENHRY and CDR2 is SYGVKD. V lost 10 bases to trimming and J lost 2 bases; unmatched junction nucleotides: 12. The CDR3 is 15 residues long. The CDR3 nucleotides are TGTGCCAACCAAAATCCGGGACAGGGAACCTACGAGCAGTACTTC. Its translation: CANQNPGQGTYEQYF.

This clone appeared once. The chain has TRBV19 and TRBJ2-3; maybe TRBD2 (6 bases). This CDR3 is built from 14 residues. Germline V lookup: CDR1 LNHDA, CDR2 SQIVND (reference sequence). V lost 3 bases to trimming and J lost 3 bases, with 10 bases between them. The CDR3 DNA is TGTGCCAGTAGTATGCCGGGGGAGACAGATACGCAGTATTTT. It yields the protein CASSMPGETDTQYF.

V is TRBV9 and J is TRBJ2-1; tentative D call: TRBD2 (5 bases). Germline CDR1 and CDR2: SGDLS and YYNGEE. V lost 4 bases to trimming and J lost 4 bases, with 6 bases between them. This CDR3 spans 12 amino acids. The CDR3 DNA is TGTGCCAGCAGCCCGGGATACAATGAGCAGTTCTTC. It encodes CASSPGYNEQFF. Using reference TRBV9 and TRBJ2-1 for the parts outside the CDR3, the full variable domain is DSGVTQTPKHLITATGQRVTLRCSPRSGDLSVYWYQQSLDQGLQFLIQYYNGEERAKGNILERFSAQQFPDLHSELNLSSLELGDSALYFCASSPGYNEQFFGPGTRLTVL.